The following is a TCR beta chain sequence with its context. This sample was included in a study of shared clonotypes between healthy human individuals. Germline CDR1 SGHTA, CDR2 FQGTGA. V lost 5 bases and J 2 bases, leaving 11 bases between the germline ends. The CDR3 runs 14 residues. Some clones are missing from TCRdb's copy, which holds only in-frame ones; the method was immunoSEQ multiplex PCR. The data show under 2.5 million clones, 85% to 95% seen once. The receptor was derived from a man between 18 and 29 years old in good health. Some clones in this sample may be carry-over from other donors' samples. The sample taken for sequencing was naive CD4+ T cells from PBMCs. Subset in this sample: CD45RA+ positively selected. The rearrangement links TRBV7-3 to TRBJ2-3; the D gene could be TRBD1 or TRBD2 (6 bases each). The CDR3 DNA follows: TGTGCCAGCAGCCCGACGGGGGCCACAGATACGCAGTATTTT. Its protein product is CASSPTGATDTQYF.